Presented here are 22 T cell receptor beta chains from one specimen sequenced in a study of cytomegalovirus exposure and HLA in healthy donors. Primers: 60 Vbeta forward and 13 Jbeta reverse. Libraries were prepared by immunoSEQ multiplex PCR; TCRdb keeps only in-frame clonotypes and omits some of them. The repertoire holds some 140,000 clones, with about three quarters as singletons. The source material was PBMCs. These receptor sequences come from a female donor in good health and CMV-seropositive.

CDR3 in DNA: TGTGCCTGGAGTGGTGCAGGGGGCTTTGGAAACACCATATATTTT. Protein: CAWSGAGGFGNTIYF. J is TRBJ1-3 and V is TRBV30; TRBD1 aligns across 8 bases. Germline CDR1 is GTSNPN and CDR2 is SVGIG (reference sequence). CDR3 length: 15 amino acids. Trimming cost V 1 base and J 3 bases; bases outside gene matches: 5.

This clone was counted between two and nine times. This chain uses TRBV7-2 with TRBJ2-3; TRBD2 matches 10 bases. CDR1 and CDR2 (germline): SGHTA, FQGNSA. J was trimmed by 0 bases and V by 2 bases; bases with no gene match: 2. The CDR3 runs to 16 residues. CDR3 amino acids: CASSLRLAGSTDTQYF. CDR3 nucleotide sequence: TGTGCCAGCAGCTTACGACTAGCGGGTAGCACAGATACGCAGTATTTT.

The chain carries TRBV4-2 and TRBJ2-7; 10 bases align to TRBD2. The CDR3 is made up of 16 amino acids. V trimming: 1 base; J trimming: 5 bases; junction bases outside the gene matches: 8. CDR1 and CDR2 from the germline V gene are LGHNA and YNFKEQ. The CDR3 DNA sequence: TGTGCCAGCAGCCAAGTCGGTCTAGCGGGAGAGCACGAGCAGTACTTC. This sequence encodes CASSQVGLAGEHEQYF.

The V call is TRBV6-5, the J call TRBJ1-5, with TRBD1 matching over 9 bases. Trimming took 5 bases from V and 3 from J; bases not matched to a gene: 2. The germline gives CDR1 MNHEY, CDR2 SVGAGI. The length of the CDR3 is 14 residues. CDR3 sequence reads: CASSGTGINQPQHF. CDR3 nucleotides: TGTGCCAGCAGTGGGACAGGGATCAATCAGCCCCAGCATTTT.

This rearrangement joins TRBV11-3 to TRBJ2-3, with TRBD1 matching 8 bases. The CDR3 is 14 residues long. V lost 5 bases and J lost 2; bases outside the gene matches: 3. Germline V gene lookup returns CDR1 SGHNT and CDR2 YENEEA. The CDR3 bases are TGTGCCAGCAGCCCGGGACAGGTCACAGATACGCAGTATTTT. This gives the protein CASSPGQVTDTQYF.

V gene TRBV28 combines with J gene TRBJ2-1; 8 nucleotides match TRBD2. V shed 2 bases and J 8 bases; nucleotides not matched to a gene: 5. Germline V gene lookup returns CDR1 MDHEN and CDR2 SYDVKM. The CDR3 loop spans 14 amino acids. CDR3 sequence (DNA): TGTGCCAGCAGTTTACCCGGGGGGGCGGATGAGCAGTTCTTC. Its protein is CASSLPGGADEQFF.

This chain uses TRBV7-3 with TRBJ2-1, with a weak D call TRBD2 (5 bases). Deletions cut 2 bases from V and 2 bases from J, with 13 bases between. Looked up from germline, CDR1 is SGHTA and CDR2 is FQGTGA. The CDR3 runs 16 residues. CDR3 region: CASSLLAGDAYNEQFF. In DNA form, the CDR3 reads TGTGCCAGCAGCTTATTGGCGGGCGACGCCTACAATGAGCAGTTCTTC.

The V gene is TRBV10-3, the J gene TRBJ2-6; 16 nucleotides line up with TRBD2. After removal of 3 bases from V and 1 base from J, the junction contained 9 bases not matched to a gene. The CDR3 contains 21 residues. Germline V gene sequence: CDR1 ENHRY, CDR2 SYGVKD. CDR3: CAISDPSGTSGGASGANVLTF. The CDR3 nucleotides are TGTGCCATCAGTGACCCATCCGGGACTAGCGGGGGGGCTTCTGGGGCCAACGTCCTGACTTTC.

The chain joins TRBV2 to TRBJ1-2; 8 bases agree with TRBD1. The V segment lost 7 bases and the J segment 5 bases; nucleotides outside the gene matches: 9. This CDR3 region has 14 residues. Germline V lookup: CDR1 SNHLY, CDR2 FYNNEI. The DNA of the CDR3 is TGTGCCAGCACCCAGGGGACAGGTTTATATGGCTACACCTTC. Amino acid sequence: CASTQGTGLYGYTF.

V and J are TRBV27 and TRBJ1-3; D unresolved. Per germline, CDR1 MNHEY and CDR2 SMNVEV (reference sequence). The CDR3 has 16 residues. The ends were cut back, 2 bases at V and 0 bases at J, with 11 bases in the middle. The CDR3 here is CASSLTVESSGNTIYF. CDR3 DNA: TGTGCCAGCAGTTTAACGGTCGAGAGCTCTGGAAACACCATATATTTT.

The chain recombines TRBV7-9 with TRBJ2-7; D is unclear. V lost 0 bases to trimming and J lost 0 bases, with 3 bases between them. Germline CDR1 and CDR2: SEHNR and FQNEAQ (reference sequence). CDR3 size: 13 residues. Here the CDR3 reads CASSLAHSYEQYF. CDR3 coding DNA: TGTGCCAGCAGCTTAGCCCACTCCTACGAGCAGTACTTC.

The rearrangement uses TRBV4-1 and TRBJ2-7; TRBD2 agrees at 10 bases. In germline, CDR1 is MGHRA, CDR2 YSYEKL. The length of the CDR3 is 16 residues. V was clipped by 1 base and J by 3 bases; unmatched bases: 6. The CDR3 nucleotides read TGCGCCAGCAGCCAAGTGCCGACTAGCGGGCGCTACGAGCAGTACTTC. Its translation is CASSQVPTSGRYEQYF.

The V call is TRBV6-5, the J call TRBJ2-5; TRBD2 might be the D (5 bases). The CDR3 is made up of 13 amino acids. Germline V CDR1 and CDR2: MNHEY, SVGAGI. Trimming cost V 2 bases and J 5 bases, with 9 bases left between them. The CDR3 region is CASSYGWRETQYF. In DNA form, the CDR3 reads TGTGCCAGCAGTTACGGCTGGAGGGAGACCCAGTACTTC.

This clone was picked up a small number of times. V is TRBV5-6 and J is TRBJ1-2; D not certain. This CDR3 is 13 amino acids long. CDR1 and CDR2 (germline): SGHDT, YYEEEE. Trimming took off 4 bases at V and 6 bases at J, with 13 bases between the two ends. The CDR3 DNA reads TGTGCCAGCAGCATTGGGAGGGCGGATGGCTACACCTTC. Its translation: CASSIGRADGYTF.

V gene TRBV4-2 combines with J gene TRBJ1-1, with D tentatively TRBD1 (6 bases). The V gene lost 0 bases and the J gene lost 5 bases, with 13 bases spanning the gap. Germline values: CDR1 LGHNA, CDR2 YNFKEQ. This CDR3 comprises 15 residues. CDR3 nucleotide sequence: TGTGCCAGCAGCCAAGAAGCCCAACAGGGTACTGAAGCTTTCTTT. Its translation is CASSQEAQQGTEAFF.

V and J are TRBV4-2 and TRBJ2-5, with a possible D match to TRBD2 (6 bases). V shed 4 bases and J shed 5 bases, with 14 bases lying between them. The CDR3 totals 14 residues. Germline CDR1 reads LGHNA; CDR2 reads YNFKEQ. Here the CDR3 reads CASSPERVGETQYF. The DNA for the CDR3 is TGTGCCAGCAGCCCCGAGCGGGTCGGGGAGACCCAGTACTTC.

J is TRBJ1-4 and V is TRBV5-1, with TRBD1 matching over 8 bases. Germline-derived CDR1 and CDR2 are SGHRS and YFSETQ. V dropped 2 bases and J dropped 5; count of bases not matched to a gene: 5. CDR3 length equals 15 residues. CDR3 coding DNA: TGCGCCAGCAGCTTATCGGGACAGGCGAATGAAAAACTGTTTTTT. It is translated as CASSLSGQANEKLFF.

This chain links TRBV15 with TRBJ1-6; 7 bases map to TRBD1. V gave up 5 bases and J gave up 7 bases; unmatched junction bases: 14. Germline lookup yields CDR1 LNHNV and CDR2 YYDKDF (reference sequence). This CDR3 spans 17 amino acids. The CDR3 DNA follows: TGTGCCACCAGCGTAGCTCCCTCGGGACAGACAAATTCACCCCTCCACTTT. Protein: CATSVAPSGQTNSPLHF.

This clone turned up a few times. This chain uses TRBV28 with TRBJ2-5; possibly TRBD2 for D (5 bases). CDR1 is MDHEN, CDR2 SYDVKM, per germline. The CDR3 sequence is 14 residues long. V lost 4 bases and J 1 base, leaving 10 bases between the germline ends. The CDR3 region is CASSSSPSQETQYF. CDR3 bases: TGTGCCAGCAGTTCTAGCCCATCCCAAGAGACCCAGTACTTC.

V and J are TRBV9 and TRBJ2-1; 10 bases are shared with TRBD2. V lost 3 bases, J lost 4 bases, and 4 bases stayed unmatched. This CDR3 contains 15 residues. Germline V gene sequence: CDR1 SGDLS, CDR2 YYNGEE. The CDR3 DNA reads as TGTGCCAGCAGCGGATCTAGCGGGGGTTACAATGAGCAGTTCTTC. It is translated as CASSGSSGGYNEQFF. Variable domain in full (rest from reference TRBV9 and TRBJ2-1): DSGVTQTPKHLITATGQRVTLRCSPRSGDLSVYWYQQSLDQGLQFLIQYYNGEERAKGNILERFSAQQFPDLHSELNLSSLELGDSALYFCASSGSSGGYNEQFFGPGTRLTVL.

The gene calls are TRBV11-2 and TRBJ2-2; TRBD2 aligns across 11 bases. The length of the CDR3 is 16 residues. Unmatched junction bases numbered 10, after V lost 5 bases and J lost 8 bases. Per the germline V gene, CDR1 is SGHAT and CDR2 is FQNNGV. CDR3: CASSERLAGPTGELFF. CDR3 coding DNA: TGTGCCAGCAGCGAAAGACTAGCGGGGCCAACGGGGGAGCTGTTTTTT.

CDR3 coding DNA: TGTGCCAGCAGTTTGGTGGGAGGGTCCTACAATGAGCAGTTCTTC. Translated: CASSLVGGSYNEQFF. This chain links TRBV27 with TRBJ2-1, with 7 bases lining up with TRBD2. CDR1 and CDR2 (germline): MNHEY, SMNVEV (reference sequence). The CDR3 runs 15 residues. Trimming took 3 bases from V and 1 from J; bases not matched to a gene: 3.